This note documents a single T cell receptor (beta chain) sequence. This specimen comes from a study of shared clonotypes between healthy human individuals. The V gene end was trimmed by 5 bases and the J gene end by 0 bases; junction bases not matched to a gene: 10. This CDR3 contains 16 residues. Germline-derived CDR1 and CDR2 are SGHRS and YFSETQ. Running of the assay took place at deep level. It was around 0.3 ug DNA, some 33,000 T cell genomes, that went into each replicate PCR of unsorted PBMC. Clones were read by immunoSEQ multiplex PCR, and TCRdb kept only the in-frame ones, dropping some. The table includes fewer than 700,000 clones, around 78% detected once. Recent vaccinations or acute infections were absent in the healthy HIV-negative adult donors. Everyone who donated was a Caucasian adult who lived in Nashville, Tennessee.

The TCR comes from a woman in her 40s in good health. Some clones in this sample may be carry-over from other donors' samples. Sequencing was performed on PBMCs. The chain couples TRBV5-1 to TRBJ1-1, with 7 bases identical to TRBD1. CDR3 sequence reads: CASSYGQAFMNTEAFF. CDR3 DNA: TGCGCCAGCAGTTACGGACAGGCATTCATGAACACTGAAGCTTTCTTT.